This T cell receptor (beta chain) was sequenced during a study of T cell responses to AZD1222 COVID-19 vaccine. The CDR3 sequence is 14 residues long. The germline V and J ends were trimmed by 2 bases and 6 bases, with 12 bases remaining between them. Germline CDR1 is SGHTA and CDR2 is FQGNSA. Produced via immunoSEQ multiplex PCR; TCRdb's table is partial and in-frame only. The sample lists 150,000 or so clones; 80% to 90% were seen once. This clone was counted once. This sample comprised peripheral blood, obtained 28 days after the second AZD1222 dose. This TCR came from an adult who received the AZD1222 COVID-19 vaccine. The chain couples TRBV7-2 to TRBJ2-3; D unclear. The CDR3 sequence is CASSLFRTPDTQYF. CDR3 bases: TGTGCCAGCAGCTTATTTAGGACCCCGGATACGCAGTATTTT.